The 18 T cell receptor beta chains listed next were all sequenced from one sample in a study of T-cell reconstitution after alpha-beta-depleted transplantation in children. Preparation of the TCRbeta library was carried out with unique molecular identifiers. Using its own MiXCR run on the PCR reads, TCRdb lists one record per CDR3 protein. The table records about 600,000 distinct CDR3 sequences, 13% of them present only once. Sequencing used PBMCs, mostly from graft donor cells, obtained 360 days after TCRalphabeta/CD19-depleted stem cell transplant. The receptors originated from a male patient younger than 18 who had a stem cell transplant for acute myeloid leukemia, so the T cells may come from the graft donor.

The table lists this clonotype with many counts. V is TRBV15 and J is TRBJ2-7; D may be TRBD2 (5 bases). This CDR3 has 16 amino acids. V gave up 5 bases and J gave up 2 bases, with 19 bases separating them. Germline CDR1 is LNHNV and CDR2 is YYDKDF (reference sequence). CDR3 sequence (DNA): TGTGCCACCAGCCCTTCGGGAAGTAGAGCCCCCTACGAGCAGTACTTC. As protein: CATSPSGSRAPYEQYF. The full variable domain, in which reference TRBV15 and TRBJ2-7 provide the parts outside the CDR3, is DAMVIQNPRYQVTQFGKPVTLSCSQTLNHNVMYWYQQKSSQAPKLLFHYYDKDFNNEADTPDNFQSRRPNTSFCFLDIRSPGLGDTAMYLCATSPSGSRAPYEQYFGPGTRLTVT.

This clonotype was counted at least ten times. V is TRBV28 and J is TRBJ2-2; TRBD2 might be the D (6 bases). CDR1 and CDR2 from the germline V gene are MDHEN and SYDVKM. Trimming took off 6 bases at V and 1 base at J, with 12 bases between the two ends. This CDR3 is 15 amino acids long. The CDR3 is CASRTGTLNTGELFF. Written as DNA, the CDR3 is TGTGCCAGCAGGACCGGGACTTTGAACACCGGGGAGCTGTTTTTT.

In this sample, this clonotype turned up a few times. The genes are TRBV4-3 and TRBJ2-2; 12 positions agree with TRBD2. Trimming at V came to 0 bases and at J to 6 bases, leaving 8 bases not matched to a gene. Germline loops: CDR1 LGHNA, CDR2 YSLEER. The CDR3 runs 18 residues. The CDR3 DNA follows: TGCGCCAGCAGCCAAGATCGGCTAGCGGGAGGGCCGGCCGGGGAGCTGTTTTTT. This translates into CASSQDRLAGGPAGELFF.

This chain links TRBV20-1 with TRBJ2-2; 12 nucleotides align to TRBD2. The CDR3 consists of 21 residues. Germline V gene lookup returns CDR1 DFQATT and CDR2 SNEGSKA (reference sequence). CDR3 nucleotides: TGCTGCGCTAGAGGGTTAAGGAGAGGACTAGCGGGAAAGTCTTTGACCGGGGAGCTGTTTTTT. It encodes CCARGLRRGLAGKSLTGELFF.

This clonotype was seen at least ten times. The V gene is TRBV20-1, the J gene TRBJ2-7, with 7 bases that match TRBD1. The CDR3 contains 15 residues. The V segment lost 1 base and the J segment 2 bases; nucleotides outside the gene matches: 8. From germline, CDR1 is DFQATT and CDR2 SNEGSKA (reference sequence). DNA of the CDR3: TGCAGTGCTAGAGCTGGCCAGGGGGTCCCCTACGAGCAGTACTTC. It encodes CSARAGQGVPYEQYF.

V gene TRBV6-2 or TRBV6-3 combines with J gene TRBJ2-1, with D perhaps matching TRBD2 (6 bases). Germline V CDR1 and CDR2: MNHEY, SVGEGT. Between the trimmed V and J ends, which lost 0 bases and 8 bases, there was a span of 17 bases. CDR3 size: 16 residues. CDR3 nucleotides: TGTGCCAGCAGTTACTCGTGGGCGGGGACGGCCGATGAGCAGTTCTTC. Translation gives CASSYSWAGTADEQFF.

The V call is TRBV28, the J call TRBJ2-1; weak D call: TRBD1 (5 bases). V was pared by 10 bases and J by 6 bases, with 13 bases between. Germline-derived CDR1 and CDR2 are MDHEN and SYDVKM. This CDR3 contains 12 residues. In DNA, the CDR3 is TGTGCCACAGTCAAGGGGCGCAATGAGCAGTTCTTC. Residues: CATVKGRNEQFF.

The V gene is TRBV30, the J gene TRBJ2-7; 10 bases align to TRBD2. The J segment lost 5 bases and the V segment lost 7 bases, leaving 5 bases of the junction unmatched. The CDR3 is made up of 12 amino acids. The germline CDR1 and CDR2 sequences are GTSNPN and SVGIG (reference sequence). CDR3 DNA sequence: TGTGCCTTTAGCGGGAGGCCGGACGAGCAGTACTTC. As protein: CAFSGRPDEQYF.

V usage is TRBV5-6 and J usage is TRBJ2-1, with 14 bases matching TRBD2. Germline CDR1 and CDR2: SGHDT and YYEEEE. The CDR3 consists of 16 residues. The V gene end was trimmed by 4 bases and the J gene end by 8 bases; junction bases not matched to a gene: 8. As DNA, the CDR3 is TGTGCCAGCAGCCAGCCGGGACTAGCGGGGGAGGATGAGCAGTTCTTC. This codes for CASSQPGLAGEDEQFF.

This clonotype was seen many times. V and J are TRBV29-1 and TRBJ2-1, with D tentatively TRBD1 or TRBD2 (5 bases each). The V gene's germline CDR1 is SQVTM and CDR2 ANQGSEA. With 6 bases removed from V and 0 bases from J, the gap between germline ends came to 12 bases. This CDR3 is 14 amino acids long. The CDR3, as DNA: TGCAGCGTCCTCGGGGCCAGCTCCTACAATGAGCAGTTCTTC. Translation gives CSVLGASSYNEQFF.

This clonotype was observed at least ten times. The genes are TRBV10-3 and TRBJ2-5, with 7 bases matching TRBD1. With 0 bases clipped from V and 0 bases from J, the junction kept 4 bases outside the gene matches. Germline-derived CDR1 and CDR2 are ENHRY and SYGVKD. The CDR3 length is 16 residues. The chain's CDR3 is CAISESAGGYQETQYF. In nucleotides, the CDR3 is TGTGCCATCAGTGAGTCTGCAGGGGGTTACCAAGAGACCCAGTACTTC.

V and J are TRBV7-2 and TRBJ2-5; 9 bases are a match to TRBD2. With 1 base clipped from V and 5 bases from J, the junction kept 5 bases outside the gene matches. The V gene's germline CDR1 is SGHTA and CDR2 FQGNSA. CDR3 length equals 15 residues. The CDR3 DNA reads as TGTGCCAGCAGCTTAGAGAGCGGGAGGTTGGAGACCCAGTACTTC. This sequence encodes CASSLESGRLETQYF.

This clonotype has a handful of counts. At one end the junction does not follow the germline gene, possibly because of a read error. DNA of the CDR3: TGTGCCAGCAGCCGGTTCGCGATTGACGAGGGGACCAAGTACTTC. Its protein product is CASSRFAIDEGTKYF. The chain joins TRBV14 to TRBJ2-5; TRBD1 or TRBD2 may be the D gene (5 bases each). The CDR3 is 15 amino acids. Germline V gene sequence: CDR1 SGHDN, CDR2 FVKESK.

There are a few counts of this clonotype. This chain links TRBV6-7 with TRBJ1-5, with a tentative D call TRBD1 (6 bases). TRBV6-7 is reported as an ORF; its role is uncertain. The CDR3 sequence is 15 residues long. V dropped 9 bases and J dropped 5 bases, with 20 bases sitting between them. The CDR3 loop reads CARPTKQGRDQPQHF. The CDR3 DNA sequence: TGTGCCAGACCGACGAAACAGGGCAGGGATCAGCCCCAGCATTTT.

The sample holds a few counts of this clonotype. This chain uses TRBV10-3 with TRBJ2-5; possible D gene TRBD1, 5 bases. Looked up from germline, CDR1 is ENHRY and CDR2 is SYGVKD. The V and J ends lost 4 bases and 2 bases respectively, with 14 bases between them. The CDR3 extends over 15 amino acids. CDR3 sequence reads: CAISGEYRIQETQYF. DNA of the CDR3: TGTGCCATCAGTGGGGAATACAGGATACAAGAGACCCAGTACTTC.

Only a few counts were recorded for this clonotype. The chain is built from TRBV4-3 and TRBJ2-7, with D perhaps TRBD1 (5 bases). The CDR3 loop spans 15 amino acids. The germline CDR1 and CDR2 sequences are LGHNA and YSLEER. V was cut by 0 bases and J by 2 bases, with 11 bases left in between. CDR3 loop: CASSQDRGNPYEQYF. CDR3 DNA sequence: TGCGCCAGCAGCCAAGATAGGGGAAACCCCTACGAGCAGTACTTC.

This clonotype has ten or more counts. The chain carries TRBV20-1 and TRBJ1-1; no reliable D call. Germline assignment: CDR1 DFQATT and CDR2 SNEGSKA (reference sequence). Trimming left V 6 bases short and J 1 base short, with 9 bases between. The CDR3 runs 12 residues. The CDR3 nucleotides are TGCAGTGCAAAGCAGGCGAACACTGAAGCTTTCTTT. It is translated as CSAKQANTEAFF.

The chain has TRBV20-1 and TRBJ2-1, with 9 bases matching TRBD2. Germline V gives CDR1 DFQATT, CDR2 SNEGSKA (reference sequence). The junction had 9 bases not matched to a gene; V was cut back by 5 bases and J by 4 bases. The CDR3 sequence is 15 residues long. The chain's CDR3 is CSAAPPTSGYNEQFF. CDR3 bases: TGCAGTGCTGCCCCCCCGACTAGCGGATACAATGAGCAGTTCTTC.